This TCR beta chain came from a study of shared clonotypes between healthy human individuals. Libraries were prepared by immunoSEQ multiplex PCR; TCRdb keeps only in-frame clonotypes and omits some of them. This sample has 2 million or so clones, with about 95% found just once. This CDR3 contains 15 residues. Between the trimmed V and J ends, which lost 2 bases and 3 bases, there was a span of 17 bases. CDR1 is GTSNPN and CDR2 is SVGIG in the germline V gene (reference sequence). CD45RO-negative cells were positively selected for CCR7, leaving out terminally differentiated effector memory CD45RA+ cells.

The rearrangement links TRBV30 to TRBJ2-7, with a tentative D call TRBD1 (6 bases). Sequenced: naive CD8+ T cells sorted from blood. This sequence was found in a man between 18 and 29 years old in good health. The CDR3 region has the DNA TGTGCCTGGAGTCCAGGGGACGGACTTTACTACGAGCAGTACTTC. It translates to CAWSPGDGLYYEQYF.